This record covers a single TCR beta chain. This entry belongs to a study of somatic mutations in cytotoxic T cells in rheumatoid arthritis. CDR1 is SSHAT and CDR2 is FNYEAQ in the germline V gene (reference sequence). The CDR3 is 16 amino acids. The junction had 10 bases not matched to a gene; V was cut back by 3 bases and J by 6 bases. Positively selected by magnetic beads, CD4+ and CD8+ cells were purity-checked by flow cytometry. This table comes from immunoSEQ multiplex PCR, and its TCRdb copy is limited to in-frame clones, with some not included. This table holds roughly 16,000 clones, almost 85% found once.

The receptor was derived from a woman aged 45 to 65 with rheumatoid arthritis. The sample taken for sequencing was CD8+ T cells sorted from blood. The gene calls are TRBV7-7 and TRBJ2-2; TRBD1 matches at 7 bases. The CDR3 region is CASSFEQGFRAGELFF. Written as DNA, the CDR3 is TGTGCCAGCAGCTTCGAACAGGGGTTCAGGGCCGGGGAGCTGTTTTTT.